The next 19 T cell receptor beta chains were all read from a single sample in a study of CD8 T cells in ankylosing spondylitis. One entry per CDR3 protein, called by TCRdb with MiXCR from the 5' RACE reads. This sample has 120,000 to 150,000 distinct CDR3 sequences, with 6.5% to 8.5% found just once. The sequencing sample was made of synovial fluid, either unsorted or a sorted T cell fraction (not recorded which). The receptors shown here come from a male donor with ankylosing spondylitis.

V is TRBV7-2 and J is TRBJ1-2, with TRBD1 matching over 7 bases. This CDR3 comprises 13 residues. Germline V gene data show CDR1 as SGHTA and CDR2 as FQGNSA. V lost 5 bases, J lost 8 bases, and 8 bases stayed unmatched. In nucleotides, the CDR3 is TGTGCCAGCAGCGCCCAGGGGGGGTTGGGCTACACCTTC. Translation gives CASSAQGGLGYTF.

The V call is TRBV3-1, the J call TRBJ2-1, with D perhaps TRBD2 (6 bases). The CDR3 sequence is 16 residues long. Trimming removed 1 base at V and 3 bases at J, with 13 bases between. Germline V gives CDR1 LGHDT, CDR2 YNNKEL (reference sequence). The CDR3 loop is CASSQGPGDLYNEQFF. The CDR3 nucleotides read TGTGCCAGCAGCCAAGGTCCGGGGGACCTCTACAATGAGCAGTTCTTC.

This clonotype has at least ten counts. This rearrangement joins TRBV12-3 or TRBV12-4 to TRBJ2-1; a possible D gene is TRBD2 (5 bases). Trimming pared 8 bases from V and 10 bases from J, leaving 12 bases between. The CDR3 spans 11 residues. CDR3 sequence reads: CASSVREEQFF. The CDR3 DNA reads as TGTGCCAGCTCTGTCCGGGAAGAGCAGTTCTTC.

This clonotype was picked up many times. The rearrangement uses TRBV28 and TRBJ2-1, with TRBD2 matching 9 bases. Looked up from germline, CDR1 is MDHEN and CDR2 is SYDVKM. The V segment lost 5 bases and the J segment 3 bases; nucleotides outside the gene matches: 8. CDR3 length: 16 residues. Here the CDR3 DNA reads TGTGCCAGCAGTCTCATTGGGACTAGCAGCTACAATGAGCAGTTCTTC. This translates into CASSLIGTSSYNEQFF.

This clonotype has just a few counts. This sequence joins TRBV7-2 and TRBJ2-1, with 10 bases lining up with TRBD2. There are 16 residues in the CDR3. Germline assignment: CDR1 SGHTA and CDR2 FQGNSA. The J segment lost 2 bases and the V segment lost 4 bases, leaving 5 bases of the junction unmatched. CDR3 residues: CASSSASGRAYNEQFF. The CDR3 nucleotides are TGTGCCAGCAGCTCAGCTAGCGGGAGAGCCTACAATGAGCAGTTCTTC.

This clonotype was picked up a small number of times. V is TRBV6-2 or TRBV6-3 and J is TRBJ1-4; no firm D call. The germline V gene has CDR1 MNHEY and CDR2 SVGEGT. The CDR3 length is 10 residues. V gave up 9 bases and J gave up 7 bases, with 6 bases separating them. CDR3 sequence: CASCSEKLFF. The CDR3 region has the DNA TGTGCCAGTTGTAGTGAAAAACTGTTTTTT.

The V call is TRBV6-1, the J call TRBJ2-3; TRBD2 agrees at 12 bases. V was pared by 7 bases and J by 0 bases, with 2 bases of the junction left unmatched. The germline V gene encodes CDR1 MNHNS and CDR2 SASEGT. The CDR3 spans 15 residues. The CDR3 DNA follows: TGTGCCAGCACCGGGACTAGCGGGAGCACAGATACGCAGTATTTT. It specifies CASTGTSGSTDTQYF.

Remarks on this clonotype: Since a much larger clone is just one base distant, this may be a read error. The rearrangement uses TRBV20-1 and TRBJ2-3; no reliable D call. The CDR3 totals 10 residues. The V and J ends lost 8 bases and 6 bases respectively, with 9 bases between them. Germline-derived CDR1 and CDR2 are DFQATT and SNEGSKA (reference sequence). The CDR3 loop is CSLVGDTQYF. DNA for the CDR3: TGCAGTCTCGTGGGGGATACGCAGTATTTT.

The chain recombines TRBV18 with TRBJ2-7, with D possibly TRBD1 on 6 matching bases. The CDR3 covers 18 residues. The germline V and J ends were trimmed by 6 bases and 0 bases, with 24 bases remaining between them. Germline V lookup: CDR1 KGHSH, CDR2 LQKENI. DNA of the CDR3: TGTGCCAGCTCCGGGCCCGGGACACAAAACTGGGACTCCTACGAGCAGTACTTC. Residues: CASSGPGTQNWDSYEQYF.

This clonotype was seen repeatedly, ten times or more. The genes are TRBV20-1 and TRBJ1-1; TRBD1 agrees at 8 bases. Germline V gives CDR1 DFQATT, CDR2 SNEGSKA (reference sequence). CDR3 length: 14 residues. Trimming took 6 bases from V and 5 from J; bases not matched to a gene: 11. For the CDR3, the DNA is TGCAGTGCCGGACAGGGAGACCTTGGGACTGAAGCTTTCTTT. Translated: CSAGQGDLGTEAFF.

The chain uses TRBV7-2 and TRBJ2-7; TRBD2 matches at 11 bases. Germline V gene lookup returns CDR1 SGHTA and CDR2 FQGNSA. Germline trimming cut 1 base from V and 5 bases from J; bases unmatched to any gene: 7. The CDR3 runs 16 residues. Here the CDR3 reads CASSLDGSGRGDEQYF. The CDR3 coding sequence is TGTGCCAGCAGCTTAGATGGTAGCGGGAGGGGGGACGAGCAGTACTTC. Based on the CDR3 plus reference TRBV7-2 and TRBJ2-7, the full variable domain is GAGVSQSPSNKVTEKGKDVELRCDPISGHTALYWYRQSLGQGLEFLIYFQGNSAPDKSGLPSDRFSAERTGGSVSTLTIQRTQQEDSAVYLCASSLDGSGRGDEQYFGPGTRLTVT.

The rearrangement joins TRBV4-1 to TRBJ1-5; D gene uncertain. There are 15 residues in the CDR3. V was clipped by 1 base and J by 4 bases, with 11 bases between them. Germline V gives CDR1 MGHRA, CDR2 YSYEKL. The chain's CDR3 is CASSQVASGNQPQHF. The CDR3 region has the DNA TGCGCCAGCAGCCAAGTAGCGAGCGGGAATCAGCCCCAGCATTTT.

This clonotype has just a few counts. The chain joins TRBV7-9 to TRBJ2-7; 7 bases are a match to TRBD1. Trimming removed 6 bases from V and 5 bases from J; junction bases left unmatched: 13. The CDR3 extends over 15 amino acids. CDR1 is SEHNR and CDR2 is FQNEAQ in the germline V gene (reference sequence). The CDR3 coding sequence is TGTGCCAGCAGTTCGGCCCCCAGGGGGTCCCACGAGCAGTACTTC. Protein: CASSSAPRGSHEQYF.

The chain recombines TRBV24-1 with TRBJ2-2; the D call may be TRBD1 or TRBD2 (6 bases each). V was trimmed by 4 bases and J by 3 bases, leaving 14 bases between them. Germline CDR1 reads KGHDR; CDR2 reads SFDVKD. The CDR3 has 16 residues. CDR3 residues: CATSEIRGQDTGELFF. The CDR3, as DNA: TGTGCCACCAGTGAGATCCGGGGGCAGGACACCGGGGAGCTGTTTTTT.

The gene calls are TRBV20-1 and TRBJ2-3; 7 nucleotides align to TRBD2. Trimming at V came to 0 bases and at J to 0 bases, leaving 3 bases not matched to a gene. Germline CDR1 reads DFQATT; CDR2 reads SNEGSKA (reference sequence). CDR3 length: 15 residues. The DNA of the CDR3 is TGCAGTGCTAGAGATACTAGCGTTAGCACAGATACGCAGTATTTT. Amino acids: CSARDTSVSTDTQYF.

This clonotype was picked up a small number of times. J is TRBJ1-1 and V is TRBV7-8; a weak D match, TRBD1 (6 bases). The CDR3 is 14 amino acids. Trimming pared 6 bases from V and 5 bases from J, leaving 16 bases between. Germline loops: CDR1 SGHVS, CDR2 FQNEAQ. DNA for the CDR3: TGTGCCAGCAGTCACGTCGGGGGCGAGACTGAAGCTTTCTTT. As protein: CASSHVGGETEAFF.

This clonotype was observed at least ten times. The CDR3 sequence: CASSSLGGWSTEAFF. The CDR3 bases are TGTGCCAGCAGTTCCCTAGGAGGATGGTCCACTGAAGCTTTCTTT. This chain links TRBV27 with TRBJ1-1, with D unclear. Germline CDR1 is MNHEY and CDR2 is SMNVEV (reference sequence). The CDR3 consists of 15 residues. Trimming took off 4 bases at V and 4 bases at J, with 16 bases between the two ends.

This clonotype came up many times. The chain joins TRBV9 to TRBJ1-3; D uncertain. Per germline, CDR1 SGDLS and CDR2 YYNGEE. Trimming took off 0 bases at V and 0 bases at J, with 7 bases between the two ends. This CDR3 is built from 15 residues. CDR3 residues: CASSVDHSSGNTIYF. The CDR3 DNA reads TGTGCCAGCAGCGTAGACCATAGCTCTGGAAACACCATATATTTT.

The table lists this clonotype with a few counts. This chain links TRBV2 with TRBJ2-7; no firm D call. CDR1 is SNHLY and CDR2 is FYNNEI in the germline V gene. The CDR3 is 13 residues long. Trimming pared 4 bases from V and 4 bases from J, leaving 11 bases between. This chain's CDR3 is CASSGGGVYEQYF. For the CDR3, the DNA is TGTGCCAGCAGTGGGGGTGGTGTTTACGAGCAGTACTTC. Variable domain in full (rest from reference TRBV2 and TRBJ2-7): EPEVTQTPSHQVTQMGQEVILRCVPISNHLYFYWYRQILGQKVEFLVSFYNNEISEKSEIFDDQFSVERPDGSNFTLKIRSTKLEDSAMYFCASSGGGVYEQYFGPGTRLTVT.